These 7 T cell receptor beta chains were sequenced from one sample in a study of blood T cell repertoires in COVID-19. Produced via immunoSEQ multiplex PCR; TCRdb's table is partial and in-frame only. Here the sample spans some 42,000 clones, about 77% being singletons. The sequencing sample was made of peripheral blood. The origin of the receptors is an elderly man with acute or convalescent COVID-19.

The chain recombines TRBV7-3 with TRBJ2-3; no clear D gene. Trimming stripped 5 bases from V and 2 bases from J, with 14 bases between. The CDR3 totals 15 residues. CDR1 and CDR2 from the germline V gene are SGHTA and FQGTGA. The chain's CDR3 is CASSAPLAPTDTQYF. CDR3 nucleotide sequence: TGTGCCAGCAGCGCCCCCTTGGCCCCCACAGATACGCAGTATTTT.

The J gene is TRBJ2-2, the V gene TRBV7-2; TRBD2 matches 10 bases. J was trimmed by 7 bases and V by 5 bases; bases with no gene match: 7. CDR1 is SGHTA, CDR2 FQGNSA, per germline. The length of the CDR3 is 15 residues. CDR3 bases: TGTGCCAGCAGCGGATCTAGCGGGAGTGGCGGGGAGCTGTTTTTT. Its protein product is CASSGSSGSGGELFF.

The chain uses TRBV6-5 and TRBJ2-7; D is possibly TRBD2 (5 bases). V lost 5 bases, J lost 6 bases, and 11 bases lay in between. Per the germline V gene, CDR1 is MNHEY and CDR2 is SVGAGI. The CDR3 is 12 amino acids. The CDR3 loop reads CASSLLGGEQYF. CDR3 DNA: TGTGCCAGCAGTCTGTTAGGAGGCGAGCAGTACTTC.

The chain employs TRBV6-6 and TRBJ1-2, with 7 bases lining up with TRBD1. Germline lookup yields CDR1 MNHNY and CDR2 SVGAGI (reference sequence). Losses at the gene ends were 2 bases for V and 3 bases for J; bases not matched to a gene: 3. The CDR3 extends over 14 amino acids. The CDR3 DNA reads as TGTGCCAGCAGTTACCGACAGGGCCACTATGGCTACACCTTC. The encoded protein is CASSYRQGHYGYTF.

The V and J genes are TRBV5-1 and TRBJ1-2; 9 positions match TRBD1. CDR1 and CDR2 (germline): SGHRS, YFSETQ. V trimming: 4 bases; J trimming: 4 bases; junction bases outside the gene matches: 5. There are 14 residues in the CDR3. Written as DNA, the CDR3 is TGCGCCAGCAGCCCGGACAGGGGTACCTATGGCTACACCTTC. It yields the protein CASSPDRGTYGYTF.

The chain has TRBV20-1 and TRBJ2-1; no definite D call. Trimming took off 5 bases at V and 5 bases at J, with 7 bases between the two ends. Germline CDR1 reads DFQATT; CDR2 reads SNEGSKA (reference sequence). The CDR3 is 11 residues long. CDR3 coding DNA: TGCAGTGCTCGCCTAGACAATGAGCAGTTCTTC. As protein: CSARLDNEQFF.

CDR3 nucleotide sequence: TGTGCCAGCAGCCAGCTAGGGACAGGAGTTAGGGAGCAGTACTTC. Encoded protein: CASSQLGTGVREQYF. This chain uses TRBV7-9 with TRBJ2-7; TRBD1 matches 8 bases. This CDR3 has 15 amino acids. CDR1 and CDR2 from the germline V gene are SEHNR and FQNEAQ (reference sequence). Trimming cost V 5 bases and J 7 bases; bases outside gene matches: 13.